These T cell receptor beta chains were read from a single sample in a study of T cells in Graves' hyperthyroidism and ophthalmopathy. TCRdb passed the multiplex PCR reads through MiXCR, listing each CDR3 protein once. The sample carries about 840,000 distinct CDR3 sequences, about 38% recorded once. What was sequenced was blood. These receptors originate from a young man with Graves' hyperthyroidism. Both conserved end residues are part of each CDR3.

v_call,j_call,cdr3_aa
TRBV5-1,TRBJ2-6,CASSVDEGANVLTF
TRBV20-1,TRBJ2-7,CSARGLEGPYEQYF
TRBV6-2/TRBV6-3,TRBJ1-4,CASSYSGGAGEKLFF
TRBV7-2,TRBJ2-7,CASTATSYSYEQYF
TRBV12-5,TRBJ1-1,CASGLGQGRWGAEAFF
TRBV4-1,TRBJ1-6,CASSQVWGNNSPLHF
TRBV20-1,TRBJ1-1,CSALGDPRSTEAFF
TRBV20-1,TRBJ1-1,CSGKDRLWEAFF
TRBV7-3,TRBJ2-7,CASSLSDRGHEQYF
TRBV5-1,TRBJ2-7,CASSLSGTSNEQYF
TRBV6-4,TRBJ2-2,CASSDSPDTGELFF
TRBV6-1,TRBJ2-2,CASSDQFGELFF
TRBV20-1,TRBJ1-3,CSAGDPEAAGSGNTIYF
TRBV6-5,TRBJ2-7,CASSYSKTDSSYEQYF
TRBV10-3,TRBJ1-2,CAISGEAEGYGYTF
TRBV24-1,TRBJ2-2,CATREGPNTGELFF
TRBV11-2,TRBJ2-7,CASSFGTGITEQYF
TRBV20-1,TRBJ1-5,CSADGPSNQPQHF
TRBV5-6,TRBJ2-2,CASSLLIDTGELFF
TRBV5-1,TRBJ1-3,CASSLGPADTIYF
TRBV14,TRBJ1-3,CASSQASSPGNTIYF
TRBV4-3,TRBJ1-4,CASSQEAGDEKLFF